Each of the 7 T cell receptor beta chains below was sequenced from the same sample in a study of cytomegalovirus exposure and HLA in healthy donors. PCR employed 60 Vbeta and 13 Jbeta primers. Sequenced by immunoSEQ multiplex PCR; TCRdb stores in-frame clones only, minus some. Of approximately 140,000 clones listed, 79% are singletons. Specimen: PBMCs. All receptors derive from a woman between 40 and 50 years old in good health and CMV-seropositive.

In regard to this clone: The sample contains more than one DNA sequence encoding this CDR3. V and J are TRBV5-4 and TRBJ1-2, with D unresolved. There are 15 residues in the CDR3. With 0 bases removed from V and 0 bases from J, the gap between germline ends came to 9 bases. The germline CDR1 and CDR2 sequences are SGHNT and YYREEE (reference sequence). CDR3 protein: CASSLVGRSNYGYTF. The CDR3 DNA follows: TGTGCCAGCAGCTTGGTCGGCAGGTCTAACTATGGCTACACCTTC.

The chain uses TRBV5-1 and TRBJ1-6; TRBD1 matches at 7 bases. Trimming at V came to 1 base and at J to 5 bases, leaving 3 bases not matched to a gene. The germline V gene has CDR1 SGHRS and CDR2 YFSETQ. This CDR3 comprises 15 residues. The DNA for the CDR3 is TGCGCCAGCAGCTTGATACAGGGGAATAATTCACCCCTCCACTTT. Encoded protein: CASSLIQGNNSPLHF.

The rearrangement links TRBV19 to TRBJ2-1; 9 bases map to TRBD1. Germline CDR1 and CDR2: LNHDA and SQIVND (reference sequence). This CDR3 spans 16 amino acids. J lost 3 bases, V lost 2 bases, and 5 bases had no gene match. CDR3 sequence (DNA): TGTGCCAGTAGTATAACTGGGACAGGGCACTACAATGAGCAGTTCTTC. Amino acids: CASSITGTGHYNEQFF.

In its sample, this clone was seen once. The CDR3 sequence: CASSFLIAGQDLSEQYF. CDR3 nucleotides: TGTGCCAGTAGTTTCCTCATCGCCGGACAGGACCTTTCCGAGCAGTACTTC. The chain joins TRBV19 to TRBJ2-7; 7 bases fit TRBD1. Germline CDR1 LNHDA, CDR2 SQIVND (reference sequence). V lost 5 bases to trimming and J lost 6 bases; unmatched junction nucleotides: 19. This CDR3 is 17 amino acids long.

The J gene is TRBJ2-1, the V gene TRBV5-1, with 10 nucleotides matching TRBD2. V trimming: 0 bases; J trimming: 11 bases; junction bases outside the gene matches: 8. The CDR3 contains 15 residues. Per the germline V gene, CDR1 is SGHRS and CDR2 is YFSETQ. This chain's CDR3 is CASSLGFASGGKQFF. The DNA for the CDR3 is TGCGCCAGCAGCTTGGGCTTTGCTAGCGGGGGCAAGCAGTTCTTC.

The chain employs TRBV7-7 and TRBJ2-5; 9 bases line up with TRBD1. Germline-derived CDR1 and CDR2 are SSHAT and FNYEAQ (reference sequence). Losses at the gene ends were 1 base for V and 5 bases for J; bases not matched to a gene: 8. The CDR3 is made up of 16 amino acids. The CDR3 DNA sequence: TGTGCCAGCAGCTTAGTAGGGACAGGGTCGCAGGAGACCCAGTACTTC. Translating gives CASSLVGTGSQETQYF.

The rearrangement joins TRBV7-2 to TRBJ2-1; D gene unclear. Looked up from germline, CDR1 is SGHTA and CDR2 is FQGNSA. CDR3 length: 13 residues. V was cut by 0 bases and J by 3 bases, with 3 bases left in between. DNA of the CDR3: TGTGCCAGCAGCTTAGCCTTCTACAATGAGCAGTTCTTC. Translated: CASSLAFYNEQFF.